This is a list of T cell receptor beta chains from one sample in a study of regulatory T cells in long-lasting Graves disease. TCRdb passed the multiplex PCR reads through MiXCR, listing each CDR3 protein once. The sample lists under 700,000 distinct CDR3 sequences; about 16% were seen once. These records were also assigned to another study, of T cells in Graves' hyperthyroidism and ophthalmopathy.

The sample in question was peripheral blood mononuclear cells (PBMCs), obtained at new diagnosis, from a patient treated with antithyroid drugs. The receptors originated from a woman aged 35-65 years with Graves disease. Each CDR3 is given with its conserved first and last residue. D genes are given only for firm matches. The size of a clone is reported for some rows only, either as once, few or many, or as a class for expanded clones.

14	.	.	TRBJ1-2	TRBV19	TGTGCCAGTACCGGGACACCTACTAACTATGGCTACACCTTC	CASTGTPTNYGYTF
15	many	.	TRBJ1-4	TRBV20-1	TGCAGTGCTAGAGCCACCCATGGTGAGGATGAAAAACTGTTTTTT	CSARATHGEDEKLFF
13	many	.	TRBJ1-1	TRBV6-1	TGTGCCAGCACCTCTACCGGGGACGGAGAAGCTTTCTTT	CASTSTGDGEAFF
16	few	.	TRBJ1-5	TRBV3-1	TGTGCCAGCAGCCAAAGGGGAGGGGTGGGGGATCAGCCCCAGCATTTT	CASSQRGGVGDQPQHF
16	.	.	TRBJ1-2	TRBV4-1	TGCGCCAGCAGCCAAGATTCCGCCCAGGAGGTCGATGGCTACACCTTC	CASSQDSAQEVDGYTF
11	.	.	TRBJ1-6	TRBV12-3/TRBV12-4	TGTGCCAGCAGCTCGACCACAGAGCTCCACTTT	CASSSTTELHF
12	many	.	TRBJ1-2	TRBV29-1	TGCAGCGTTGATCGGGAAGTCTATGGCTACACCTTC	CSVDREVYGYTF
14	many	.	TRBJ2-3	TRBV7-9	TGTGCCAGCAGCACTAGCTATAGCACAGATACGCAGTATTTT	CASSTSYSTDTQYF
18	many	TRBD2	TRBJ2-3	TRBV12-3/TRBV12-4	TGTGCCAGCAGTGGGGCTAGCGGGGGGCCAACTAGCACAGATACGCAGTATTTT	CASSGASGGPTSTDTQYF
14	.	.	TRBJ2-7	TRBV12-3/TRBV12-4	TGTGCCAGCGGCATGGGACGGTTCACCTACGAGCAGTACTTC	CASGMGRFTYEQYF
13	.	.	TRBJ2-2	TRBV6-1	TGTGCCAACAGACGACCTTCCACCGGGGAGCTGTTTTTT	CANRRPSTGELFF
15	many	TRBD1	TRBJ2-3	TRBV20-1	TGCAGTGCTACGAGAGGGGGCAATTGGGCAGATACGCAGTATTTT	CSATRGGNWADTQYF
11	.	.	TRBJ2-3	TRBV2	TGTGCCAGCAAAAAGGGAGATATGCAGTATTTT	CASKKGDMQYF
15	few	.	TRBJ1-5	TRBV4-1	TGCGCCAGCAGCCAAGACATCGGAGGGAATCAGCCCCAGCATTTT	CASSQDIGGNQPQHF
15	many	.	TRBJ1-2	TRBV27	TGTGCCAGCAGCCCCTCGGGATCGGGGGCGTATGGCTACACCTTC	CASSPSGSGAYGYTF
14	many	.	TRBJ2-3	TRBV6-1	TGTGCCAGCAGTGAGGGCCCCGCCCATTCCACGCAGTATTTT	CASSEGPAHSTQYF
15	few	TRBD1	TRBJ2-1	TRBV4-1	TGCGCCAGCAGCCATCCGGGACAGGGAAGCTATGAGCAGTTCTTC	CASSHPGQGSYEQFF
14	few	TRBD1	TRBJ1-5	TRBV5-8	TGTGCCACCATGAGGGACAGGGCCGAGCAGCCCCAGCATTTT	CATMRDRAEQPQHF
13	many	.	TRBJ2-5	TRBV12-3/TRBV12-4	TGTGCCAGCAGGGAAGCGGTGGGAGAGACCCAGTACTTC	CASREAVGETQYF
13	many	.	TRBJ1-2	TRBV3-1	TGTGCCAGCAGCCAAGCACAAGCGGGAGGCTACACCTTC	CASSQAQAGGYTF
16	once	.	TRBJ2-1	TRBV9	TGTGCCAGCAGCGTAGACCCGGACAGCTCCTACAATGAGCAGTTCTTC	CASSVDPDSSYNEQFF
15	many	.	TRBJ2-5	TRBV27	TGTGCCAGCAGTTTGTGGGTCGGGGGTGAAGAGACCCAGTACTTC	CASSLWVGGEETQYF
14	few	.	TRBJ2-5	TRBV5-1	TGCGCCAGCAGCACCCGACTACCCGGGGAGACCCAGTACTTC	CASSTRLPGETQYF
12	many	.	TRBJ1-4	TRBV2	TGTGCCAGCAGGACAGGCAATGAAAAACTGTTTTTT	CASRTGNEKLFF
15	many	TRBD1	TRBJ1-3	TRBV7-8	TGTGCCAGCAGCCAAGACAGGGTGGCTGGAAACACCATATATTTT	CASSQDRVAGNTIYF
14	many	.	TRBJ1-5	TRBV12-3/TRBV12-4	TGTGCCAGCAGTCCCAGAGGGAGGCTTCAGCCCCAGCATTTT	CASSPRGRLQPQHF
15	.	.	TRBJ1-5	TRBV11-2	TGTGCCAGCAGCTTAGGGGGGGGGTCTAGGCAGCCCCAGCATTTT	CASSLGGGSRQPQHF
13	.	.	TRBJ1-2	TRBV7-2	TGTGCCAGCAGCTTAGGGACAAGTACTGGCTACACCTTC	CASSLGTSTGYTF
18	.	TRBD1	TRBJ1-1	TRBV19	TGTGCCAGTAGTACCCGGAACAGGGGGGTCCCCTTGAACACTGAAGCTTTCTTT	CASSTRNRGVPLNTEAFF
14	many	TRBD1	TRBJ1-6	TRBV11-2	TGTGCCAGCAGCTCGGGACAGGAGGTTTCACCCCTCCACTTT	CASSSGQEVSPLHF
13	few	.	TRBJ2-7	TRBV6-1	TGTGCCAGCAGTAGGGACAATCTCTACGAGCAGTACTTC	CASSRDNLYEQYF
15	many	.	TRBJ2-4	TRBV2	TGTGCCAGCAGTGAAGCGGCAGGGAGCGAAAACATTCAGTACTTC	CASSEAAGSENIQYF
14	few	.	TRBJ1-4	TRBV29-1	TGCAGCGCCTGGCTTCCAGGGCGCAATGAAAAACTGTTTTTT	CSAWLPGRNEKLFF
16	.	.	TRBJ1-2	TRBV27	TGTGCCAGCAGTTTATCTGGCGGCAGGGTATGGGATGGCTACACCTTC	CASSLSGGRVWDGYTF
15	.	TRBD1	TRBJ1-6	TRBV6-1	TGTGCCAGCAGTGAACTGCAGGGGGGAAATTCACCCCTCCACTTT	CASSELQGGNSPLHF
20	many	.	TRBJ2-3	TRBV11-2	TGTGCCAGCAGCTTCAGGTTTTTGGTGGGGGCAATTGTTGGGACAGATACGCAGTATTTT	CASSFRFLVGAIVGTDTQYF
15	few	TRBD1	TRBJ2-7	TRBV5-1	TGCGCCAGCAGCGCCAGACAGGGTTCAGCGCGGGAGCAGTACTTC	CASSARQGSAREQYF
14	.	.	TRBJ1-5	TRBV5-1	TGCGCCAGCAGCTACGGGGGAGCCGATCAGCCCCAGCATTTT	CASSYGGADQPQHF
14	many	.	TRBJ2-5	TRBV6-1	TGTGCCAGCGGGCAAGGGGGGTTGAAGGAGACCCAGTACTTC	CASGQGGLKETQYF
15	many	TRBD1	TRBJ1-5	TRBV2	TGTGCCAGCAGTGAATCGACAGGGACTGGTCAGCCCCAGCATTTT	CASSESTGTGQPQHF
16	many	TRBD2	TRBJ2-3	TRBV7-9	TGTGCCAGCAGCTCCCGGCCGGGACTAGCTTCAGATACGCAGTATTTT	CASSSRPGLASDTQYF
15	few	TRBD1	TRBJ1-5	TRBV28	TGTGCCAGCAGACCAGGGGGCACTAGCAATCAGCCCCAGCATTTT	CASRPGGTSNQPQHF
15	many	.	TRBJ2-7	TRBV11-2	TGTGCCAGCAGCTTAGTAGCGGCTCCCTCCTACGAGCAGTACTTC	CASSLVAAPSYEQYF
15	.	.	TRBJ2-7	TRBV28	TGTGCCAGCAGTTTATATGGCGGAATCTCCTACGAGCAGTACTTC	CASSLYGGISYEQYF
16	many	.	TRBJ2-1	TRBV12-3/TRBV12-4	TGTGCCAGCAGTTTTCATGGCGGGGGCACCTACAATGAGCAGTTCTTC	CASSFHGGGTYNEQFF
15	many	.	TRBJ2-7	TRBV24-1	TGTGCCACCAGTGATCCCTGGTCTTCTTCCTACGAGCAGTACTTC	CATSDPWSSSYEQYF
12	few	.	TRBJ1-3	TRBV7-9	TGTGCCAGCAGCCTTAGCGGTGACACCATATATTTT	CASSLSGDTIYF
17	.	TRBD1	TRBJ2-2	TRBV24-1	TGTGCCACCAGTGATTTTAACAACAGGGGGCCCACCGGGGAGCTGTTTTTT	CATSDFNNRGPTGELFF
15	few	TRBD2	TRBJ2-5	TRBV6-5	TGTGCCAGCAGTTCACTAGCGGGGGGGAAGGAGACCCAGTACTTC	CASSSLAGGKETQYF
16	.	.	TRBJ1-5	TRBV2	TGTGCCAGCAGGACAGGAGACCAAGTTAACAATCAGCCCCAGCATTTT	CASRTGDQVNNQPQHF
14	many	.	TRBJ2-7	TRBV9	TGTGCCAGCAGCGTAGGACAGTCTTCCTACGAGCAGTACTTC	CASSVGQSSYEQYF